This passage covers 9 T cell receptor beta chains from one sample sequenced in a study of T cells in Graves' hyperthyroidism and ophthalmopathy (dated by TCRdb to between 2017 and 2020). The method behind the library was multiplex PCR. The instrument given in TCRdb is Illumina HiSeq 2000. Amplification of TCR beta CDR3 regions was carried out from RNA transcripts. For the first round of RT-PCR on the TCR CDR3, the HTBI primer set was used together with the Qiagen OneStep RT-PCR kit. TCRdb trimmed the raw reads at Q25, called clones with MiXCR and kept productive beta chains. CDR3 protein duplicates are merged, each entry listing the most common genes and DNA. The sample has about 840,000 distinct CDR3 sequences on record, more than 30% of them singletons. Of the sample, approximately 10% falls within the top ten clones. Sequencing input: blood. These receptors all stem from a man between 18 and 29 years old with Graves' hyperthyroidism.

This clonotype was seen ten or more times. The CDR3 sequence is CATSRASALPNTEAFF. The CDR3 DNA is TGTGCCACCAGCAGAGCCTCGGCGCTTCCGAACACTGAAGCTTTCTTT. The rearrangement links TRBV15 to TRBJ1-1; D is unclear. Trimming cost V 1 base and J 1 base, with 13 bases left between them. This CDR3 has 16 amino acids. Germline V gene data show CDR1 as LNHNV and CDR2 as YYDKDF (reference sequence). Looking up the rest from reference TRBV15 and TRBJ1-1 gives the full variable domain: DAMVIQNPRYQVTQFGKPVTLSCSQTLNHNVMYWYQQKSSQAPKLLFHYYDKDFNNEADTPDNFQSRRPNTSFCFLDIRSPGLGDTAMYLCATSRASALPNTEAFFGQGTRLTVV.

This clonotype was counted at least ten times. V gene TRBV14 combines with J gene TRBJ2-5; D uncertain. V was shortened by 1 base and J by 4 bases, with 10 bases between the two germline ends. Germline V CDR1 and CDR2: SGHDN, FVKESK. The CDR3 totals 14 residues. CDR3 sequence reads: CASSQGNRRETQYF. The CDR3, as DNA: TGTGCCAGCAGCCAAGGAAACAGACGAGAGACCCAGTACTTC.

This chain uses TRBV12-3 or TRBV12-4 with TRBJ1-1; D is unclear. Trimming shortened V by 3 bases and J by 3 bases, and 11 bases separated the two germline ends. This CDR3 has 14 residues. CDR3 region: CASSLAGLDTEAFF. The CDR3 DNA reads as TGTGCCAGCAGTTTGGCTGGGCTCGACACTGAAGCTTTCTTT.

The chain links TRBV2 to TRBJ2-2; tentatively, D is TRBD2 (8 bases). The V and J ends lost 7 bases and 3 bases respectively, with 18 bases between them. CDR1 SNHLY and CDR2 FYNNEI come from the germline V gene. The CDR3 is made up of 16 amino acids. The CDR3 DNA follows: TGTGCCAGCATTCCACAGGGGACTAGAGACACCGGGGAGCTGTTTTTT. It is translated as CASIPQGTRDTGELFF.

This clonotype turned up a few times. The genes are TRBV12-3 or TRBV12-4 and TRBJ2-7; 7 nucleotides match TRBD2. CDR3 length: 14 amino acids. Trimming at V came to 5 bases and at J to 4 bases, leaving 8 bases not matched to a gene. The CDR3 region has the DNA TGTGCCAGCAGTCCCGGCGGGAGCCTTTACGAGCAGTACTTC. It translates to CASSPGGSLYEQYF.

This clonotype was recorded a few times. The chain links TRBV6-1 to TRBJ2-6; the D is unclear. V lost 6 bases, J lost 0 bases, and 12 bases lay in between. Germline V lookup: CDR1 MNHNS, CDR2 SASEGT. The CDR3 runs 16 residues. The CDR3: CASSGPVISGANVLTF. CDR3 nucleotides: TGTGCCAGCAGCGGTCCAGTGATCTCTGGGGCCAACGTCCTGACTTTC.

This chain joins TRBV29-1 and TRBJ1-4; no clear D gene. There are 14 residues in the CDR3. Trimming removed 4 bases at V and 7 bases at J, with 16 bases between. The germline CDR1 and CDR2 sequences are SQVTM and ANQGSEA. The DNA of the CDR3 is TGCAGCGTTGCCTTCGGACTTACCGGTGAAAAACTGTTTTTT. The encoded protein is CSVAFGLTGEKLFF. Full variable domain (missing parts from reference TRBV29-1 and TRBJ1-4): SAVISQKPSRDICQRGTSLTIQCQVDSQVTMMFWYRQQPGQSLTLIATANQGSEATYESGFVIDKFPISRPNLTFSTLTVSNMSPEDSSIYLCSVAFGLTGEKLFFGSGTQLSVL.

This clonotype was observed a few times. V and J are TRBV6-5 and TRBJ1-1; TRBD1 is a possible D gene (6 bases). The germline V and J ends were trimmed by 7 bases and 4 bases, with 19 bases remaining between them. CDR3 size: 15 residues. CDR1 and CDR2 (germline): MNHEY, SVGAGI. CDR3 bases: TGTGCCAGCACTTTGTGGTCTCGAGGGGGCACTGAAGCTTTCTTT. This encodes CASTLWSRGGTEAFF.

The rearrangement uses TRBV20-1 and TRBJ1-1; no definite D call. Germline V gives CDR1 DFQATT, CDR2 SNEGSKA (reference sequence). This CDR3 is 15 amino acids long. V was shortened by 3 bases and J by 0 bases, with 14 bases between the two germline ends. CDR3 sequence reads: CSASSAAKMNTEAFF. As DNA, the CDR3 is TGCAGTGCTAGTTCGGCCGCCAAAATGAACACTGAAGCTTTCTTT.